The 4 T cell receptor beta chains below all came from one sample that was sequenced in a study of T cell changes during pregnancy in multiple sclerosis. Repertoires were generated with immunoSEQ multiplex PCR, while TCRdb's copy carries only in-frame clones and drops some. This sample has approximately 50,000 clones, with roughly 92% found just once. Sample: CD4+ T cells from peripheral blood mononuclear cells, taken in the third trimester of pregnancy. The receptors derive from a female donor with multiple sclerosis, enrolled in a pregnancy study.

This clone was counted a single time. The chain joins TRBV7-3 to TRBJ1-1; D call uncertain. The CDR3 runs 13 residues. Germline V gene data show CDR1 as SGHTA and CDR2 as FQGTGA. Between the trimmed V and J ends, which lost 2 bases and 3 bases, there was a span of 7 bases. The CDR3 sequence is CASSLEADTEAFF. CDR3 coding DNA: TGTGCCAGCAGCTTAGAAGCTGACACTGAAGCTTTCTTT.

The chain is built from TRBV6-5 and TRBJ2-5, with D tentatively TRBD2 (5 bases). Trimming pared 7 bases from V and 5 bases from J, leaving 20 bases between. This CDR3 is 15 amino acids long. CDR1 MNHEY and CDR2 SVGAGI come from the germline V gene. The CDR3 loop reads CASTKNRSPGETQYF. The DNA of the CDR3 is TGTGCCAGCACTAAGAACAGATCCCCGGGGGAGACCCAGTACTTC.

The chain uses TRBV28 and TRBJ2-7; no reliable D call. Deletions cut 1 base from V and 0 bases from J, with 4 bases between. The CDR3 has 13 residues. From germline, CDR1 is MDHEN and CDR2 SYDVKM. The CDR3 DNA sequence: TGTGCCAGCAGTTTATACAGCTCCTACGAGCAGTACTTC. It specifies CASSLYSSYEQYF.

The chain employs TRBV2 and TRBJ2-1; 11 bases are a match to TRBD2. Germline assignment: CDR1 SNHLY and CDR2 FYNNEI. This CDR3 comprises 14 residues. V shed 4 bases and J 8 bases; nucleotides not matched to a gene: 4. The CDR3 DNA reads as TGTGCCAGCAGTGTGGGGGGACTAGCGGATGAGCAGTTCTTC. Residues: CASSVGGLADEQFF.